This record covers a single T cell receptor (beta chain). Its antigen is still unknown. The J segment lost 4 bases and the V segment lost 6 bases, leaving 8 bases of the junction unmatched. The germline CDR1 and CDR2 sequences are MNHEY and SVGAGI. This CDR3 spans 15 amino acids. This entry comes from a study of T cell responses to AZD1222 COVID-19 vaccine. Clones were sequenced by immunoSEQ multiplex PCR, and TCRdb holds only the in-frame ones, with some missing. Of about 110,000 clones in the sample, 80% to 95% are singletons; the top ten hold around 5.9%. Study observations and caveats: The peak T cell response came first, and repertoires were sampled only after it. With two AZD1222 doses given, Spike-specific TCR breadth and depth both rose. Clonal diversity may have been underestimated in mostly white British donors. The span of vaccine-associated CD4 TCRs extended across spike, with dominance at 160-218 and 743-854.

The chain couples TRBV6-5 to TRBJ1-1; 10 bases align to TRBD1. The receptor was isolated from an adult who received the AZD1222 COVID-19 vaccine. The sample was peripheral blood, taken 28 days after the second AZD1222 dose. CDR3 nucleotide sequence: TGTGCCAGCAGGCCTTCCCGGGACAGGGGCACTGAAGCTTTCTTT. This translates into CASRPSRDRGTEAFF.